Listed here are 27 T cell receptor beta chains from one sample, sequenced in a study of blood T cell repertoires in COVID-19. The method was immunoSEQ multiplex PCR; TCRdb's version includes in-frame clones alone and lacks a portion of them. Of 300,000 to 400,000 clones in the sample, approximately 83% are singletons; the top ten hold about 4.2%. Sequencing was performed on PBMCs or T cells enriched from blood (not recorded which). Receptors were obtained from a woman aged 35 to 49 with acute COVID-19.

In its sample, this clone was seen a few times. The rearrangement uses TRBV6-4 and TRBJ1-6; TRBD1 agrees at 7 bases. Germline CDR1 and CDR2: MRHNA and SNTAGT. The CDR3 consists of 14 residues. V lost 3 bases and J lost 7; bases outside the gene matches: 3. The CDR3 DNA reads TGTGCCAGCAGTGATACAGGGGAGAATTCACCCCTCCACTTT. Encoded protein: CASSDTGENSPLHF.

The chain joins TRBV9 to TRBJ1-2; D gene unclear. V was clipped by 6 bases and J by 4 bases, with 16 bases between them. The CDR3 is 14 amino acids. Germline V gives CDR1 SGDLS, CDR2 YYNGEE. The CDR3 protein is CASTSAGASYGYTF. CDR3 nucleotides: TGTGCCAGCACTTCTGCGGGTGCGAGCTATGGCTACACCTTC. Using reference TRBV9 and TRBJ1-2 for the parts outside the CDR3, the full variable domain is DSGVTQTPKHLITATGQRVTLRCSPRSGDLSVYWYQQSLDQGLQFLIQYYNGEERAKGNILERFSAQQFPDLHSELNLSSLELGDSALYFCASTSAGASYGYTFGSGTRLTVV.

CDR3 bases: TGTGCCAGCTCACCTCACGGGGGGGAGAACACTGAAGCTTTCTTT. Its translation: CASSPHGGENTEAFF. V gene TRBV18 combines with J gene TRBJ1-1, with D perhaps matching TRBD1 (5 bases). With 3 bases removed from V and 1 base from J, the gap between germline ends came to 12 bases. Germline CDR1 reads KGHSH; CDR2 reads LQKENI. The CDR3 contains 15 residues.

The gene calls are TRBV29-1 and TRBJ1-1; 8 nucleotides match TRBD1. Germline V CDR1 and CDR2: SQVTM, ANQGSEA. Trimming at V came to 5 bases and at J to 0 bases, leaving 5 bases not matched to a gene. The CDR3 contains 14 residues. This CDR3 is CSVRDRNMNTEAFF. In DNA, the CDR3 is TGCAGCGTTAGGGACAGGAACATGAACACTGAAGCTTTCTTT.

The chain employs TRBV12-3 or TRBV12-4 and TRBJ2-1, with 9 bases aligning to TRBD2. This CDR3 is 12 amino acids long. Unmatched junction bases numbered 7, after V lost 5 bases and J lost 14 bases. CDR3 sequence: CASSPAGLAKFF. The CDR3 DNA reads as TGTGCCAGCAGTCCCGCGGGACTAGCAAAGTTCTTC.

This chain uses TRBV5-1 with TRBJ2-3, with 8 bases fitting TRBD2. Germline values: CDR1 SGHRS, CDR2 YFSETQ. This CDR3 is 15 amino acids long. The V and J ends lost 1 base and 5 bases, in that order; junction bases with no gene match: 6. The CDR3 protein is CASSLNSGTGDTQYF. DNA for the CDR3: TGCGCCAGCAGCTTGAATAGCGGGACCGGAGATACGCAGTATTTT.

The V and J genes are TRBV19 and TRBJ1-5; 7 bases fit TRBD1. Germline values: CDR1 LNHDA, CDR2 SQIVND (reference sequence). This CDR3 region has 15 residues. V shed 5 bases and J 6 bases; nucleotides not matched to a gene: 10. The CDR3 nucleotides are TGTGCCAGTAGTCGGGAGGGGGCGAGGAGTCAGCCCCAGCATTTT. It yields the protein CASSREGARSQPQHF.

This chain connects TRBV5-1 to TRBJ2-1; 9 bases are shared with TRBD2. The CDR3 is 13 amino acids. Looked up from germline, CDR1 is SGHRS and CDR2 is YFSETQ. V lost 0 bases, J lost 12 bases, and 4 bases stayed unmatched. The CDR3 spells CASSLVAGERQFF. Here the CDR3 DNA reads TGCGCCAGCAGCTTGGTAGCGGGAGAAAGGCAGTTCTTC.

The rearrangement joins TRBV7-9 to TRBJ2-7; unclear D gene. V gave up 3 bases and J gave up 3 bases, with 9 bases separating them. This CDR3 contains 13 residues. CDR1 is SEHNR, CDR2 FQNEAQ, per germline (reference sequence). The chain's CDR3 is CASSFGLNYEQYF. CDR3 coding DNA: TGTGCCAGCAGCTTTGGGCTGAACTACGAGCAGTACTTC.

V and J are TRBV9 and TRBJ1-5, with D maybe TRBD1 (6 bases). The CDR3 runs 15 residues. CDR1 SGDLS and CDR2 YYNGEE come from the germline V gene. V was clipped by 0 bases and J by 7 bases, with 14 bases between them. Written as DNA, the CDR3 is TGTGCCAGCAGCGTAGAACCTGGCGGGGGCCAGCCCCAGCATTTT. Translation gives CASSVEPGGGQPQHF.

The V call is TRBV11-3, the J call TRBJ2-2; 9 bases match TRBD1. CDR3 length equals 18 residues. After removal of 4 bases from V and 0 bases from J, the junction contained 9 bases not matched to a gene. The germline gives CDR1 SGHNT, CDR2 YENEEA. The CDR3, as DNA: TGTGCCAGCAGCTCGAGGGACAGGGAGGTTTCGAACACCGGGGAGCTGTTTTTT. Translating it yields CASSSRDREVSNTGELFF.

J is TRBJ1-2 and V is TRBV5-4, with 8 nucleotides matching TRBD1. CDR1 and CDR2 (germline): SGHNT, YYREEE (reference sequence). The junction had 10 bases not matched to a gene; V was cut back by 4 bases and J by 2 bases. The CDR3 has 16 amino acids. The CDR3 is CASSPTTGVGNYGYTF. CDR3 DNA: TGTGCCAGCAGCCCCACGACAGGGGTCGGGAACTATGGCTACACCTTC.

The chain is built from TRBV4-3 and TRBJ1-6, with TRBD1 matching 10 bases. Per germline, CDR1 LGHNA and CDR2 YSLEER. V shed 4 bases and J 9 bases; nucleotides not matched to a gene: 6. This CDR3 is 15 amino acids long. The CDR3 nucleotides are TGCGCCAGCAGCCCAGGACAGGGGGAAAGTTCACCCCTCCACTTT. Translated, it gives CASSPGQGESSPLHF.

This chain links TRBV28 with TRBJ1-5, with TRBD1 identical over 9 bases. With V trimmed by 5 bases and J by 7 bases, 9 bases remained unmatched. The CDR3 has 15 residues. In germline, CDR1 is MDHEN, CDR2 SYDVKM. The CDR3 protein is CASSVTGTGKQPQHF. The CDR3 DNA reads TGTGCCAGCAGTGTCACCGGGACAGGGAAGCAGCCCCAGCATTTT.

The gene calls are TRBV9 and TRBJ1-1; 8 positions agree with TRBD1. Looked up from germline, CDR1 is SGDLS and CDR2 is YYNGEE. This CDR3 has 15 residues. The V gene end was trimmed by 0 bases and the J gene end by 7 bases; junction bases not matched to a gene: 8. The CDR3 DNA reads as TGTGCCAGCAGCGTAGGCGGACAGGGAGGCGGTGAAGCTTTCTTT. Translation gives CASSVGGQGGGEAFF.

The chain has TRBV5-4 and TRBJ1-2; D may be TRBD1 (6 bases). The ends were cut back, 2 bases at V and 8 bases at J, with 22 bases in the middle. Germline CDR1 is SGHNT and CDR2 is YYREEE (reference sequence). The CDR3 has 16 residues. CDR3 in DNA: TGTGCCAGCAGCTTAGATATACAGGGTATTTACTCGGGCTACACCTTC. Translated, it gives CASSLDIQGIYSGYTF.

The J gene is TRBJ1-1, the V gene TRBV29-1; tentatively, D is TRBD1 (6 bases). CDR1 is SQVTM and CDR2 is ANQGSEA in the germline V gene. Trimming shortened V by 6 bases and J by 1 base, and 15 bases separated the two germline ends. The CDR3 spans 14 residues. CDR3: CSVKLRQANTEAFF. The CDR3 bases are TGCAGCGTCAAACTGCGACAGGCGAACACTGAAGCTTTCTTT. Looking up the rest from reference TRBV29-1 and TRBJ1-1 gives the full variable domain: SAVISQKPSRDICQRGTSLTIQCQVDSQVTMMFWYRQQPGQSLTLIATANQGSEATYESGFVIDKFPISRPNLTFSTLTVSNMSPEDSSIYLCSVKLRQANTEAFFGQGTRLTVV.

The chain employs TRBV20-1 and TRBJ2-5; 11 nucleotides line up with TRBD2. Trimming took 3 bases from V and 2 from J; bases not matched to a gene: 8. In germline, CDR1 is DFQATT, CDR2 SNEGSKA (reference sequence). This CDR3 spans 16 amino acids. The CDR3 DNA reads TGCAGTGCTAGTCGAGTGGGACTAGCGGAACAAGAGACCCAGTACTTC. Its translation: CSASRVGLAEQETQYF.

This chain links TRBV6-1 with TRBJ2-7; tentative D call: TRBD2 (5 bases). Trimming stripped 2 bases from V and 2 bases from J, with 16 bases between. This CDR3 spans 16 amino acids. The germline CDR1 and CDR2 sequences are MNHNS and SASEGT. The CDR3 protein is CASSESRAQHAYEQYF. CDR3 DNA: TGTGCCAGCAGTGAATCGAGGGCCCAACATGCCTACGAGCAGTACTTC.

The chain is built from TRBV11-2 and TRBJ2-7, with D perhaps matching TRBD2 (5 bases). Germline CDR1 SGHAT, CDR2 FQNNGV. This CDR3 contains 16 residues. The V gene lost 1 base and the J gene lost 4 bases, with 17 bases spanning the gap. The CDR3 nucleotides are TGTGCCAGCAGCTTAGCAAATACTCCGGGAACATACGAGCAGTACTTC. As protein: CASSLANTPGTYEQYF.

The rearrangement links TRBV19 to TRBJ2-3, with D possibly matching TRBD2 (5 bases). Germline loops: CDR1 LNHDA, CDR2 SQIVND (reference sequence). V shed 4 bases and J shed 1 base, with 12 bases lying between them. CDR3 length: 15 amino acids. The CDR3: CASSNRPGGTDTQYF. CDR3 nucleotide sequence: TGTGCCAGTAGTAACCGCCCCGGGGGCACAGATACGCAGTATTTT.

This sequence joins TRBV6-5 and TRBJ1-6, with 8 bases lining up with TRBD1. Germline V CDR1 and CDR2: MNHEY, SVGAGI. Trimming at V came to 7 bases and at J to 5 bases, leaving 7 bases not matched to a gene. There are 15 residues in the CDR3. CDR3 bases: TGTGCCAGCACGCACAGGGGGGACCATAATTCACCCCTCCACTTT. Its protein is CASTHRGDHNSPLHF.

The V gene is TRBV6-2 or TRBV6-3, the J gene TRBJ2-1; no firm D call. CDR3 length: 14 residues. With 0 bases removed from V and 2 bases from J, the gap between germline ends came to 5 bases. Germline lookup yields CDR1 MNHEY and CDR2 SVGEGT. The CDR3 coding sequence is TGTGCCAGCAGTTACTCCCAAACCTACAATGAGCAGTTCTTC. Protein sequence: CASSYSQTYNEQFF.

The V gene is TRBV6-5, the J gene TRBJ1-6; no clear D. The V gene lost 8 bases and the J gene lost 0 bases, with 8 bases spanning the gap. The germline V gene encodes CDR1 MNHEY and CDR2 SVGAGI. The CDR3 spans 14 residues. The CDR3 sequence is CASLESSYNSPLHF. The CDR3, as DNA: TGTGCCAGCCTAGAGAGCTCCTATAATTCACCCCTCCACTTT.

This chain uses TRBV4-1 with TRBJ1-4; D perhaps matches TRBD1 (6 bases). Germline V gene sequence: CDR1 MGHRA, CDR2 YSYEKL. The CDR3 has 16 amino acids. With 0 bases removed from V and 3 bases from J, the gap between germline ends came to 11 bases. The CDR3 coding sequence is TGCGCCAGCAGCCAAGAGAAAGGGGGGGCTAATGAAAAACTGTTTTTT. Translation gives CASSQEKGGANEKLFF.

The chain recombines TRBV25-1 with TRBJ2-3; no definite D call. Germline V gene data show CDR1 as MGHDK and CDR2 as SYGVNS. Trimming removed 2 bases from V and 5 bases from J, with 11 bases in between. The CDR3 totals 14 residues. DNA of the CDR3: TGTGCCAGCAGTGAACCCCGGTTAATAGATACGCAGTATTTT. It encodes CASSEPRLIDTQYF.

The chain links TRBV5-6 to TRBJ1-5; 8 bases are a match to TRBD1. The CDR3 runs 16 residues. Germline V gene lookup returns CDR1 SGHDT and CDR2 YYEEEE. The V and J ends lost 4 bases and 3 bases, in that order; junction bases with no gene match: 9. The CDR3 protein is CASSPRTGLNNQPQHF. The CDR3 DNA reads TGTGCCAGCAGCCCTAGGACAGGGCTCAACAATCAGCCCCAGCATTTT.